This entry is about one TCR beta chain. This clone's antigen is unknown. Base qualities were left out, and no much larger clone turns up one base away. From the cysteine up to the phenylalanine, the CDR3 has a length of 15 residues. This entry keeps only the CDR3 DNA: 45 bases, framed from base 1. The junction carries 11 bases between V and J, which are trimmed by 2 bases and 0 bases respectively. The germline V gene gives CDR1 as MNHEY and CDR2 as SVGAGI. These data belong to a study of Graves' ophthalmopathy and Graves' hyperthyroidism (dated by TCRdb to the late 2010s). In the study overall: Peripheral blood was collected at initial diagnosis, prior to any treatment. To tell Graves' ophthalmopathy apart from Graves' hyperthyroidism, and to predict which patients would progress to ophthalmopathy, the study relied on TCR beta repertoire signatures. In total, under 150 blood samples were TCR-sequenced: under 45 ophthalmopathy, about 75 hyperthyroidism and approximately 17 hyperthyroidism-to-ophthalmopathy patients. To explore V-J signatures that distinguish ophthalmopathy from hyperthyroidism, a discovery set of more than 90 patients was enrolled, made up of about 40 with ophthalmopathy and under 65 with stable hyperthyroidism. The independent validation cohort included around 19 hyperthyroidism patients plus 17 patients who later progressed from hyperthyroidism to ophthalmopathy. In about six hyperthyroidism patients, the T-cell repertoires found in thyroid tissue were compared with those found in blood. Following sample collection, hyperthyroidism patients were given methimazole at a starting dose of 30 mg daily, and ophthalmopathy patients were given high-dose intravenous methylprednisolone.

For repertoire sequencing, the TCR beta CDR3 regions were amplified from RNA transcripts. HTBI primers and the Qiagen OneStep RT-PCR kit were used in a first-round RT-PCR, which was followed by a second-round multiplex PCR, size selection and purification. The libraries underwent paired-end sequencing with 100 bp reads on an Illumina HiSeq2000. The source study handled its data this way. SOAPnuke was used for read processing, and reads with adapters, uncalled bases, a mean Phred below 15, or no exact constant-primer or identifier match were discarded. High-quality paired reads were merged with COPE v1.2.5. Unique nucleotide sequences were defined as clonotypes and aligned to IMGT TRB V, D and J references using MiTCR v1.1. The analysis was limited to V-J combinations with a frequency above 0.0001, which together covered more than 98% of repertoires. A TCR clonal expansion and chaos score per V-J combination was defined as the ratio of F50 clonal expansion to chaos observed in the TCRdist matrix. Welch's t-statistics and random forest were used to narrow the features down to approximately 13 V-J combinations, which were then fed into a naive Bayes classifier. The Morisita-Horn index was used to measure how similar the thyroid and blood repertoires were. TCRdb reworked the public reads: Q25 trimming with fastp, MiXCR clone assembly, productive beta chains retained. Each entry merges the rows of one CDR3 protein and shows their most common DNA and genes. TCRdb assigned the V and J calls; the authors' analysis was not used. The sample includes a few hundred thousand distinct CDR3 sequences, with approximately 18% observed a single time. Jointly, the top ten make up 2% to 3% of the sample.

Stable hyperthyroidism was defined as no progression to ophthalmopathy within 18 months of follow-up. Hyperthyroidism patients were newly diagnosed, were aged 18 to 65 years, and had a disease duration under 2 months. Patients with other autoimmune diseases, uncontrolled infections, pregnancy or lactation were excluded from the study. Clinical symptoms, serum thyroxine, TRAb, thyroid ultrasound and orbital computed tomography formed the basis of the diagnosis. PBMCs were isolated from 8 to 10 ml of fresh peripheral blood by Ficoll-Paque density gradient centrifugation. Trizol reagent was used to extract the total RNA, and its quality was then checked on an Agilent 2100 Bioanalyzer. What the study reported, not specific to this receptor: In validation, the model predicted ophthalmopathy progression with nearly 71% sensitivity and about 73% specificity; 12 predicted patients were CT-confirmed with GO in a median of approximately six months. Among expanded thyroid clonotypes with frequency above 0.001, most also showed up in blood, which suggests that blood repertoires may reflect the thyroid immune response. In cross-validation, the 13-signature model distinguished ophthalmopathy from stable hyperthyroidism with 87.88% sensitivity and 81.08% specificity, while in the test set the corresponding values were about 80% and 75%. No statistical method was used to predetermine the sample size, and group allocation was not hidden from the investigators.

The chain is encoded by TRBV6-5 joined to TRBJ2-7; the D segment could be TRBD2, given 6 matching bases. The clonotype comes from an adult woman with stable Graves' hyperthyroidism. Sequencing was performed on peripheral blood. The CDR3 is CASSYGPGVSYEQYF. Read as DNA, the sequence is TGTGCCAGCAGTTACGGACCGGGGGTCTCCTACGAGCAGTACTTC.